A single sample is the source of the 15 T cell receptor beta chains below, sequenced in a study of metastatic and nonmetastatic thyroid tumors. Patients were all untreated before their thyroid surgery. Via MiXCR, TCRdb re-called the PCR reads. The sample contains some 40,000 clones, 20% to 25% of which appear only once. What was sequenced was tumor tissue. The receptors shown here come from a female donor with papillary thyroid cancer or a benign thyroid nodule (not recorded which). Some clones in this sample may be carry-over from other donors' samples.

J is TRBJ1-6 and V is TRBV6-1; D not resolved. Trimming left V 8 bases short and J 0 bases short, with 14 bases between. CDR1 is MNHNS and CDR2 is SASEGT in the germline V gene. The CDR3 contains 16 residues. Here the CDR3 reads CASPDFSSSYNSPLHF. The CDR3, as DNA: TGTGCCAGCCCCGACTTCTCCAGCTCCTATAATTCACCCCTCCACTTT.

This clone has at least ten counts. The CDR3 DNA reads TGTGCCAGCAGCTCGGGGACTAGCGGGATCAACACCCGCTCCGAGCAGTACTTC. Its protein is CASSSGTSGINTRSEQYF. This chain joins TRBV13 and TRBJ2-7, with 13 bases aligning to TRBD2. V trimming: 4 bases; J trimming: 6 bases; junction bases outside the gene matches: 15. The germline V gene has CDR1 PRHDT and CDR2 FYEKMQ (reference sequence). CDR3 size: 18 residues.

This clone was observed a handful of times. The V and J genes are TRBV18 and TRBJ2-3; D is unclear. The germline V and J ends were trimmed by 2 bases and 2 bases, with 8 bases remaining between them. There are 14 residues in the CDR3. Per the germline V gene, CDR1 is KGHSH and CDR2 is LQKENI. CDR3 DNA sequence: TGTGCCAGCTCACCAGTGGCCACCACAGATACGCAGTATTTT. Encoded protein: CASSPVATTDTQYF.

In this sample, this clone turned up many times. V and J are TRBV9 and TRBJ2-5; 8 bases line up with TRBD2. Germline V CDR1 and CDR2: SGDLS, YYNGEE. The CDR3 extends over 14 amino acids. J lost 5 bases, V lost 4 bases, and 7 bases had no gene match. The CDR3 spells CASSLGAGVETQYF. The DNA for the CDR3 is TGTGCCAGCAGCTTAGGAGCGGGGGTGGAGACCCAGTACTTC.

This clone was counted only a few times. The chain is built from TRBV6-2 or TRBV6-3 and TRBJ1-2, with unresolved D. CDR1 and CDR2 (germline): MNHEY, SVGEGT. Trimming removed 0 bases from V and 4 bases from J, with 6 bases in between. The CDR3 runs 13 residues. As DNA, the CDR3 is TGTGCCAGCAGTTACTCCGCTATCTATGGCTACACCTTC. Its translation is CASSYSAIYGYTF.

The CDR3 sequence is CSARDTTANTEAFF. The CDR3 nucleotides are TGCAGTGCTAGAGACACGACAGCTAACACTGAAGCTTTCTTT. V gene TRBV20-1 combines with J gene TRBJ1-1; D possibly corresponds to TRBD1 (5 bases). This CDR3 is built from 14 residues. The V and J ends lost 0 bases and 2 bases respectively, with 10 bases between them. The germline V gene encodes CDR1 DFQATT and CDR2 SNEGSKA (reference sequence).

This clone was detected many times. The chain employs TRBV11-2 and TRBJ1-6; D is ambiguous. Germline CDR1 SGHAT, CDR2 FQNNGV. Deletions cut 2 bases from V and 0 bases from J, with 11 bases between. The CDR3 extends over 17 amino acids. Here the CDR3 reads CASSLNLPSSYNSPLHF. CDR3 DNA: TGTGCCAGCAGCTTAAACCTACCTAGCTCCTATAATTCACCCCTCCACTTT.

In this sample, this clone turned up many times. V and J are TRBV27 and TRBJ2-7; a weak D match, TRBD2 (6 bases). The CDR3 consists of 16 residues. Trimming removed 4 bases from V and 2 bases from J, with 18 bases in between. CDR1 is MNHEY, CDR2 SMNVEV, per germline (reference sequence). CDR3 nucleotides: TGTGCCAGCAGTTCCCCTATCAGGGACTCAACCTACGAGCAGTACTTC. Protein: CASSSPIRDSTYEQYF.

This clone was detected ten times or more. The chain is built from TRBV5-1 and TRBJ2-1, with D possibly being TRBD1 (8 bases). V was pared by 4 bases and J by 8 bases, with 25 bases between. The CDR3 consists of 17 residues. Germline CDR1 reads SGHRS; CDR2 reads YFSETQ. The CDR3 DNA follows: TGCGCCAGCAGCCCCATGCGCACGACAGGGGAGGGAGATGAGCAGTTCTTC. This gives the protein CASSPMRTTGEGDEQFF. The full variable domain, in which reference TRBV5-1 and TRBJ2-1 provide the parts outside the CDR3, is KAGVTQTPRYLIKTRGQQVTLSCSPISGHRSVSWYQQTPGQGLQFLFEYFSETQRNKGNFPGRFSGRQFSNSRSEMNVSTLELGDSALYLCASSPMRTTGEGDEQFFGPGTRLTVL.

This clone has at least ten counts. V is TRBV9 and J is TRBJ1-1, with D unclear. Trimming took off 3 bases at V and 3 bases at J, with 12 bases between the two ends. CDR1 and CDR2 from the germline V gene are SGDLS and YYNGEE. The CDR3 covers 14 residues. The CDR3 region has the DNA TGTGCCAGCAGCGGGAGCGCCGGGTACACTGAAGCTTTCTTT. Translated: CASSGSAGYTEAFF. The full variable domain, in which reference TRBV9 and TRBJ1-1 provide the parts outside the CDR3, is DSGVTQTPKHLITATGQRVTLRCSPRSGDLSVYWYQQSLDQGLQFLIQYYNGEERAKGNILERFSAQQFPDLHSELNLSSLELGDSALYFCASSGSAGYTEAFFGQGTRLTVV.

This clone has a single count. The chain combines TRBV3-1 with TRBJ2-1; D is ambiguous. The CDR3 has 15 residues. The V and J ends lost 4 bases and 1 base respectively, with 11 bases between them. Germline CDR1 reads LGHDT; CDR2 reads YNNKEL (reference sequence). CDR3 amino acids: CASSPSLGSYNEQFF. The CDR3 nucleotides are TGTGCCAGCAGCCCGTCCCTGGGGTCCTACAATGAGCAGTTCTTC.

V and J are TRBV7-2 and TRBJ1-2; D is ambiguous. V dropped 4 bases and J dropped 7 bases, with 16 bases sitting between them. Germline assignment: CDR1 SGHTA and CDR2 FQGNSA. The CDR3 totals 14 residues. The CDR3 loop reads CASSSPVTTGGYTF. The CDR3, as DNA: TGTGCCAGCAGCTCCCCGGTCACCACCGGTGGCTACACCTTC. Full variable domain (missing parts from reference TRBV7-2 and TRBJ1-2): GAGVSQSPSNKVTEKGKDVELRCDPISGHTALYWYRQSLGQGLEFLIYFQGNSAPDKSGLPSDRFSAERTGGSVSTLTIQRTQQEDSAVYLCASSSPVTTGGYTFGSGTRLTVV.

The chain links TRBV3-1 to TRBJ2-7; perhaps TRBD1 as D (5 bases). V was clipped by 3 bases and J by 0 bases, with 9 bases between them. CDR1 is LGHDT and CDR2 is YNNKEL in the germline V gene (reference sequence). The CDR3 is 14 amino acids. CDR3 DNA sequence: TGTGCCAGCAGCCAGATGACAGTCTCCTACGAGCAGTACTTC. Residues: CASSQMTVSYEQYF.

This rearrangement joins TRBV11-2 to TRBJ1-4; 9 positions match TRBD1. The CDR3 has 14 amino acids. V lost 5 bases, J lost 8 bases, and 6 bases stayed unmatched. Germline assignment: CDR1 SGHAT and CDR2 FQNNGV. The chain's CDR3 is CASSPGQGGEKLFF. The CDR3 bases are TGTGCCAGCAGCCCGGGACAGGGAGGCGAAAAACTGTTTTTT.

The V gene is TRBV5-1, the J gene TRBJ2-6; D gene ambiguous. V lost 1 base, J lost 0 bases, and 11 bases lay in between. The germline V gene has CDR1 SGHRS and CDR2 YFSETQ. The CDR3 sequence is 17 residues long. The CDR3 protein is CASSLSMRFSGANVLTF. DNA of the CDR3: TGCGCCAGCAGCTTGAGTATGCGATTCTCTGGGGCCAACGTCCTGACTTTC.